This T cell receptor beta chain was captured in a study of vaccination effects on CD4 cells after COVID-19. Across the study: The cohort was immunized with two doses of either the BNT162b2 or mRNA-1273 vaccine. Broader study findings: Clones from infection and from vaccination both contracted markedly late after vaccination.

A single count supports this clone. Antigen specificity is unknown. Upon completion of 10 to 11 days in culture, CD4+ T cells were isolated. The CDR3 loop spans 15 amino acids. V was clipped by 3 bases and J by 4 bases, with 15 bases between them. Germline-derived CDR1 and CDR2 are LGHDT and YNNKEL (reference sequence). Profiled with immunoSEQ multiplex PCR; TCRdb holds only in-frame clones, not every one. Counted here are 70,000 or so clones, 70% to 80% occurring once; the ten biggest clones make up roughly 2%. The rearrangement links TRBV3-1 (or the pseudogene TRBV3-2) to TRBJ1-2; D is ambiguous. The receptor was derived from a human donor who received a COVID-19 vaccine. The material was CD4+ T cells from PBMCs cultured without peptide, obtained before COVID-19 vaccination. Here the CDR3 DNA reads TGTGCCAGCAGCCAGGCCTCTGTGGTTGGCTATGGCTACACCTTC. It specifies CASSQASVVGYGYTF.